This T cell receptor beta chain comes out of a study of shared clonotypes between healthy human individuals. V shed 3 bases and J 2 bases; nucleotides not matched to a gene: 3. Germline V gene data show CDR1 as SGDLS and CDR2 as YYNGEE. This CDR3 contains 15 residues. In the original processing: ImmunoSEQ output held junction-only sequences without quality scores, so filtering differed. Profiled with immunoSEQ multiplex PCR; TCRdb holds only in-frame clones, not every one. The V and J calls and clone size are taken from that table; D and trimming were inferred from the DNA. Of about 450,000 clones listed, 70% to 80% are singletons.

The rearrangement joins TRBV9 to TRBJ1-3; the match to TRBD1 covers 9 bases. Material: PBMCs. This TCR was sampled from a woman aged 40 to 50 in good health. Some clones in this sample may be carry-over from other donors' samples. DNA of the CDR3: TGTGCCAGCAGCGCCCGGACAGGGGCTGGAAACACCATATATTTT. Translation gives CASSARTGAGNTIYF.